This T cell receptor (beta chain) was profiled in a study of OX40 agonist ivuxolimab in advanced cancers. Deletions cut 0 bases from V and 8 bases from J, with 15 bases between. The CDR3 has 15 amino acids. Germline V gene lookup returns CDR1 SGDLS and CDR2 YYNGEE. The protocol was immunoSEQ multiplex PCR, while the TCRdb copy is restricted to in-frame clones and leaves out a portion. Of approximately 72,000 clones detected, roughly 88% appear once; the ten largest clones hold approximately 0.86%. Patients were ruled out by autoimmune disease history or systemic immunosuppression. The receptor was isolated from an adult with an advanced solid tumor such as melanoma, head and neck, liver or kidney cancer. The chain carries TRBV9 and TRBJ2-1; D ambiguous. The material was CD4+ or CD8+ T cells sorted from blood, obtained in a trial of the OX40 agonist ivuxolimab. The CDR3 DNA follows: TGTGCCAGCAGCGTAGGAGACTCGTTTAGGGATGAGCAGTTCTTC. It specifies CASSVGDSFRDEQFF.